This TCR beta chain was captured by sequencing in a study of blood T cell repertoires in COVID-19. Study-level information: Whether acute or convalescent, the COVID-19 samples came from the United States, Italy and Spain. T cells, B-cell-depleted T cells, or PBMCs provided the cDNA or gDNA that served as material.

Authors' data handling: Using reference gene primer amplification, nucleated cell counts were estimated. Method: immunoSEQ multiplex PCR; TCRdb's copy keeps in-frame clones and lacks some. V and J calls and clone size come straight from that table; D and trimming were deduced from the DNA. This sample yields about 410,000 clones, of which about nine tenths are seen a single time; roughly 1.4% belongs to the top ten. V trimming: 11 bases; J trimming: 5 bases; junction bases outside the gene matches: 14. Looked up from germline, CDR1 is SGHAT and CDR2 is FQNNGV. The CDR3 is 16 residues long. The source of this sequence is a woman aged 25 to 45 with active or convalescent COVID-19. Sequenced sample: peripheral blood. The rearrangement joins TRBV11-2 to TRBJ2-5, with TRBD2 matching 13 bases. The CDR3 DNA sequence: TGTGCCGTTACGGGACTAGCGGGGCTCCCCGGGGAGACCCAGTACTTC. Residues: CAVTGLAGLPGETQYF.